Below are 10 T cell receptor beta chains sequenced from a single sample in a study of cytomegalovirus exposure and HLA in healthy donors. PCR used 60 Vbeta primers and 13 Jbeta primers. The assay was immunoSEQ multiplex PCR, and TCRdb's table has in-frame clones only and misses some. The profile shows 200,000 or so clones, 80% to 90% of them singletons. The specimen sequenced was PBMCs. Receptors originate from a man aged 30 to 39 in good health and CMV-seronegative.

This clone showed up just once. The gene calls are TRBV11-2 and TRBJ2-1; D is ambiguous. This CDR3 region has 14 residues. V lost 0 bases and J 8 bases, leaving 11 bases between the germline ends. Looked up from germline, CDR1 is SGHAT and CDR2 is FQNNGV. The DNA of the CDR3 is TGTGCCAGCAGCTTAGACGGCAGGTGGGATGAGCAGTTCTTC. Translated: CASSLDGRWDEQFF.

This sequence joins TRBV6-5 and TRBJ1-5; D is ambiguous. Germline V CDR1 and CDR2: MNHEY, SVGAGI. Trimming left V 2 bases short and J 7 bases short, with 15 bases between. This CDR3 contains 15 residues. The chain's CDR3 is CASSYDSRPGQPQHF. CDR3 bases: TGTGCCAGCAGTTACGATAGCCGGCCCGGCCAGCCCCAGCATTTT.

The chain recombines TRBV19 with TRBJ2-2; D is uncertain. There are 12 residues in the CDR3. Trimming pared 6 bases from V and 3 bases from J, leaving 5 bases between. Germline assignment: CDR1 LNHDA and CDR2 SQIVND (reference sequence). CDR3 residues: CASRQHTGELFF. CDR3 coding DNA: TGTGCCAGTAGACAGCACACCGGGGAGCTGTTTTTT.

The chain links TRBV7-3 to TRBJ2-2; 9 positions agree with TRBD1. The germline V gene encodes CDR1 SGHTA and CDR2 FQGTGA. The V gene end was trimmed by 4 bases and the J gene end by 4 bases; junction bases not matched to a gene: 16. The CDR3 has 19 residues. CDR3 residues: CASSSGNPGQGSRTGELFF. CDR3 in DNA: TGTGCCAGCAGCTCCGGAAACCCGGGACAGGGATCGCGCACCGGGGAGCTGTTTTTT.

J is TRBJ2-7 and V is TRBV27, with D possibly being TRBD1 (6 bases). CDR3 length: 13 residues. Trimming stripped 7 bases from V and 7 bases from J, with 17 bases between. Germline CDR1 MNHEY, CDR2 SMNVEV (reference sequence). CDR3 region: CASTPGTLREQYF. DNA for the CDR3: TGTGCCAGCACCCCCGGGACACTTCGGGAGCAGTACTTC.

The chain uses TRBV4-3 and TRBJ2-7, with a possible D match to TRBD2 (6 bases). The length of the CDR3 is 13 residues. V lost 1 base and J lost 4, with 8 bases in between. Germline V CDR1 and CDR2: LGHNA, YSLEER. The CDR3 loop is CASSQARGYEQYF. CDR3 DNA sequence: TGCGCCAGCAGCCAAGCCCGGGGGTACGAGCAGTACTTC.

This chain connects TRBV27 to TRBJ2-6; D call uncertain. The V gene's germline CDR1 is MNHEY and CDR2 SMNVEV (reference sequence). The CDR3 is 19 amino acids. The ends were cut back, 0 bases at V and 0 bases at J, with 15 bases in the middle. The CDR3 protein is CASSLSQVVLRSGANVLTF. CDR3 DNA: TGTGCCAGCAGTTTATCCCAGGTCGTCTTACGCTCTGGGGCCAACGTCCTGACTTTC.

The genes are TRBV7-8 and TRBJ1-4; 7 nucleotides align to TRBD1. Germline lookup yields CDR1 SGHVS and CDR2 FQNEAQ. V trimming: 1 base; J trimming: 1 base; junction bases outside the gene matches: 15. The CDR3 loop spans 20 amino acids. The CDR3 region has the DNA TGTGCCAGCAGCTTAGTACCCGGGACAGCGTTGATGGGAACTAATGAAAAACTGTTTTTT. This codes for CASSLVPGTALMGTNEKLFF.

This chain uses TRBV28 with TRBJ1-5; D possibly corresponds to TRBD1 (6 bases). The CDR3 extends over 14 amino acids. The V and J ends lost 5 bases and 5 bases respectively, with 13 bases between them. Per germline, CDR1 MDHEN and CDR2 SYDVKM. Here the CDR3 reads CASSRQGPHQPQHF. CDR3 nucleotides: TGTGCCAGCAGTCGCCAGGGGCCTCATCAGCCCCAGCATTTT. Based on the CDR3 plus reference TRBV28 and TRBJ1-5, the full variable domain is DVKVTQSSRYLVKRTGEKVFLECVQDMDHENMFWYRQDPGLGLRLIYFSYDVKMKEKGDIPEGYSVSREKKERFSLILESASTNQTSMYLCASSRQGPHQPQHFGDGTRLSIL.

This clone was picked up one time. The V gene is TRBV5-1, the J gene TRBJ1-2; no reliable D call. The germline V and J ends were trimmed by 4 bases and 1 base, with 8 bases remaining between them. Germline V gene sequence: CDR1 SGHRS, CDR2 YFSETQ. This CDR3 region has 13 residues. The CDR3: CASSKDYNYGYTF. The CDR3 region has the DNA TGCGCCAGCAGCAAAGACTATAACTATGGCTACACCTTC.